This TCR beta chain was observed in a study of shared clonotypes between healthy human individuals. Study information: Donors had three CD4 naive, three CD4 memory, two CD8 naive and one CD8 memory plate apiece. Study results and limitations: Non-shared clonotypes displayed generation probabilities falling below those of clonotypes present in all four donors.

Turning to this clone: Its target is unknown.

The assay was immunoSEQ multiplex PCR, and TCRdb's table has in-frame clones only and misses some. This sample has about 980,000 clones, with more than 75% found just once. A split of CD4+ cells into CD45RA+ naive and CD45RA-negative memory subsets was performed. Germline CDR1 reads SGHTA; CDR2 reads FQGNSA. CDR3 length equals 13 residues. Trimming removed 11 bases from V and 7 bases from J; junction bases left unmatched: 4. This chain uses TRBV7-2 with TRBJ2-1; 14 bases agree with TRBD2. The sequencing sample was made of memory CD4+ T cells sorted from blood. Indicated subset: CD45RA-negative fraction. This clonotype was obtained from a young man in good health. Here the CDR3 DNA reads TGTGCCTCCGGGACTAGCGGGAGTAATGAGCAGTTCTTC. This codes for CASGTSGSNEQFF.